This T cell receptor beta chain emerged from a study of OX40 agonist ivuxolimab in advanced cancers. CDR3 length: 17 amino acids. Trimming shortened V by 1 base and J by 3 bases, and 19 bases separated the two germline ends. Per germline, CDR1 ENHRY and CDR2 SYGVKD. TCRdb's copy holds only in-frame clones and misses some; the assay was immunoSEQ multiplex PCR. The sample includes fewer than 85,000 clones, 85% to 90% of them seen just once. The receptor was derived from an adult with an advanced solid tumor such as melanoma, head and neck, liver or kidney cancer. The sequences come from CD4+ or CD8+ T cells sorted from blood, collected in a trial of the OX40 agonist ivuxolimab. J is TRBJ2-7 and V is TRBV10-3; D is perhaps TRBD2 (6 bases). In DNA, the CDR3 is TGTGCCATCAGTGAGTGGGGGGAAGGGGCTGGTCTCTACGAGCAGTACTTC. Translation: CAISEWGEGAGLYEQYF.